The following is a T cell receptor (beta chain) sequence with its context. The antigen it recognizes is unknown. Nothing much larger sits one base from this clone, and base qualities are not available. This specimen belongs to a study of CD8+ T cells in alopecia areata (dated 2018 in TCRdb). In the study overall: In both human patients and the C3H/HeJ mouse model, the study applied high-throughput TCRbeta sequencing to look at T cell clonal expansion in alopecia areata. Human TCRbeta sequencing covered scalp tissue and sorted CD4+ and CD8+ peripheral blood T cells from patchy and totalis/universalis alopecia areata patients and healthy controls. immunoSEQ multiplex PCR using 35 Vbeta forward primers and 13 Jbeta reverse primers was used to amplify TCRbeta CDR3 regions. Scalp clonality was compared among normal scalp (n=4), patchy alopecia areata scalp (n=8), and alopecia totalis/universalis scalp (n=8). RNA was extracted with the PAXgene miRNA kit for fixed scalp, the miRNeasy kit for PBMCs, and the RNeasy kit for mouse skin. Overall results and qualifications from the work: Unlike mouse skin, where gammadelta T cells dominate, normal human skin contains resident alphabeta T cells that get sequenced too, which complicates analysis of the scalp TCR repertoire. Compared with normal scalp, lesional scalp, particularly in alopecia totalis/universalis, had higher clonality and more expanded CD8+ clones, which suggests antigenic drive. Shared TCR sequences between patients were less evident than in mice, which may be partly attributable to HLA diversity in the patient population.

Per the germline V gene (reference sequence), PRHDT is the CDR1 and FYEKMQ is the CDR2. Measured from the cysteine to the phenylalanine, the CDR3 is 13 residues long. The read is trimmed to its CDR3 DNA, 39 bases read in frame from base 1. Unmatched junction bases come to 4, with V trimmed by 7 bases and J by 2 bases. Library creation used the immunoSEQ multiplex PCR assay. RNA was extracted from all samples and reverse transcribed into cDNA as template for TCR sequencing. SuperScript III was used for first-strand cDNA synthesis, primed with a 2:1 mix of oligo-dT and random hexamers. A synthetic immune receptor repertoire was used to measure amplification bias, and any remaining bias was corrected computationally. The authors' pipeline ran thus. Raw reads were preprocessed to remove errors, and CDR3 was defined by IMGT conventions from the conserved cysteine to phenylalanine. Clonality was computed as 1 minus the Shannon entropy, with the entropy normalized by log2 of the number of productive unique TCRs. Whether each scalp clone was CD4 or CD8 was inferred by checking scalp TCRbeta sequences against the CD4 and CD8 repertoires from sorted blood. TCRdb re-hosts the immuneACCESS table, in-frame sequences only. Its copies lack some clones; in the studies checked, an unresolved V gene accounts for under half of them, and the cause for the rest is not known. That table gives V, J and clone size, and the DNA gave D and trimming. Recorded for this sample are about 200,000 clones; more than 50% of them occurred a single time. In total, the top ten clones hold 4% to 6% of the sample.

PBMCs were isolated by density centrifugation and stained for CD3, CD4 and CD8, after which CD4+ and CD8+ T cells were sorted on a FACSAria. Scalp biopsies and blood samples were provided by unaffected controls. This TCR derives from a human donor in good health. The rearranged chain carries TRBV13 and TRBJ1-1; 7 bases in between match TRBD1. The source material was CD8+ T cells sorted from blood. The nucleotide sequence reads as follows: TGTGCCAGCACAGGGGGTCCCAACACTGAAGCTTTCTTT. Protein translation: CASTGGPNTEAFF.